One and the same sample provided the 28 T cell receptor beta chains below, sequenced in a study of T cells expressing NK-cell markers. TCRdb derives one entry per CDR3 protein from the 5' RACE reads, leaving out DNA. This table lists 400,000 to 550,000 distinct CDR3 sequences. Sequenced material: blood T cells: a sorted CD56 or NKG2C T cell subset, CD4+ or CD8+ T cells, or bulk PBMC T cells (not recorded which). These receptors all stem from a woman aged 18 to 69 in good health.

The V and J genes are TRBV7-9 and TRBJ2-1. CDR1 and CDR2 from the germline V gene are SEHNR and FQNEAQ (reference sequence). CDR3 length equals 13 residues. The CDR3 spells CASSYPEANEQFF.

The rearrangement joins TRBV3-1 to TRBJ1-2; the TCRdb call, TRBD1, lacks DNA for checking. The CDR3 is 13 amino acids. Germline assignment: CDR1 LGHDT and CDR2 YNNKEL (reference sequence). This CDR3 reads CASSQRDTYGYTF. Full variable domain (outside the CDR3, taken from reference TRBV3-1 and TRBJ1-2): DTAVSQTPKYLVTQMGNDKSIKCEQNLGHDTMYWYKQDSKKFLKIMFSYNNKELIINETVPNRFSPKSPDKAHLNLHINSLELGDSAVYFCASSQRDTYGYTFGSGTRLTVV.

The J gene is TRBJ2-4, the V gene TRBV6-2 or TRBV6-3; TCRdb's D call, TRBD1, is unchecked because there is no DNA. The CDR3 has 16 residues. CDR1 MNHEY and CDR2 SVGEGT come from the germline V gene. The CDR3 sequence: CASSWWDPSAKNIQYF.

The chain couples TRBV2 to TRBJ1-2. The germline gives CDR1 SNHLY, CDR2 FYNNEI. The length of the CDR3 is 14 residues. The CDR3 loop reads CASSDVGFNYGYTF.

The CDR3 here is CASILGKPSNQPQHF. The gene calls are TRBV6-1 and TRBJ1-5. This CDR3 has 15 residues. The germline gives CDR1 MNHNS, CDR2 SASEGT.

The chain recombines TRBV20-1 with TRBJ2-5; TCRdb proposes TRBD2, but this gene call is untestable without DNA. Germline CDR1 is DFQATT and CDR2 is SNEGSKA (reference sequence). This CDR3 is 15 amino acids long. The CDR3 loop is CSARLSGRPGETQYF.

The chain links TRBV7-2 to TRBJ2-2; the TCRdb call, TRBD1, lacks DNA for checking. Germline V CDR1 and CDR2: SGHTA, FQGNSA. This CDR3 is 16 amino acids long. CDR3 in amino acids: CASSSTGTPNTGELFF. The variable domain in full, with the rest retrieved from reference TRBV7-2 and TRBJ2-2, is GAGVSQSPSNKVTEKGKDVELRCDPISGHTALYWYRQSLGQGLEFLIYFQGNSAPDKSGLPSDRFSAERTGGSVSTLTIQRTQQEDSAVYLCASSSTGTPNTGELFFGEGSRLTVL.

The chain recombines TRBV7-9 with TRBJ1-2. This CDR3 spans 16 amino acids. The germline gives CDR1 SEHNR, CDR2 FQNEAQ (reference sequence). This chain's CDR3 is CASSPSRLSWDYGYTF.

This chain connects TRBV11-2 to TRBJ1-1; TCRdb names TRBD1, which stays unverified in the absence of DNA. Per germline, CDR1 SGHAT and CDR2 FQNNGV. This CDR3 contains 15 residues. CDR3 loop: CASSPSGQVKGEAFF.

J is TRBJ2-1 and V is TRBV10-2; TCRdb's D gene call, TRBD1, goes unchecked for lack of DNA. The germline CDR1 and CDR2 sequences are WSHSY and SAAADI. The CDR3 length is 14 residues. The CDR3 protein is CASSESGGLNEQFF.

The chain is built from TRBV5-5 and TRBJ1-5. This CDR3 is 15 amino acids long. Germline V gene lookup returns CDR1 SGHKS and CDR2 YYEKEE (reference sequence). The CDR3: CASSLEGNGNQPQHF.

Here the CDR3 reads CASSLGMATYNEQFF. The chain combines TRBV13 with TRBJ2-1. The germline V gene encodes CDR1 PRHDT and CDR2 FYEKMQ (reference sequence). This CDR3 has 15 amino acids.

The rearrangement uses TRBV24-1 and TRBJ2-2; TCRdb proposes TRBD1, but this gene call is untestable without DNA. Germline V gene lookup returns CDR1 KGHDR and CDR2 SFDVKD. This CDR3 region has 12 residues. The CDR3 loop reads CATGGNTGELFF.

The chain's CDR3 is CASSPRSGDAYNEQFF. The J gene is TRBJ2-1, the V gene TRBV9; there is no DNA to check the TCRdb D call of TRBD1. The CDR3 sequence is 16 residues long. Germline lookup yields CDR1 SGDLS and CDR2 YYNGEE.

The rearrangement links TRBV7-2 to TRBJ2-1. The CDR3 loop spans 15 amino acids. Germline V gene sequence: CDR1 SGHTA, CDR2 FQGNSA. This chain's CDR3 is CASSLGVVSYNEQFF. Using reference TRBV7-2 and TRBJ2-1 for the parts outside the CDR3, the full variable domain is GAGVSQSPSNKVTEKGKDVELRCDPISGHTALYWYRQSLGQGLEFLIYFQGNSAPDKSGLPSDRFSAERTGGSVSTLTIQRTQQEDSAVYLCASSLGVVSYNEQFFGPGTRLTVL.

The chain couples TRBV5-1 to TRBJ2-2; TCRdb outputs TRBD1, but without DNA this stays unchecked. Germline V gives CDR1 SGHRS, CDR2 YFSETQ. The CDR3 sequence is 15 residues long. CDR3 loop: CASNPAGDRTGELFF.

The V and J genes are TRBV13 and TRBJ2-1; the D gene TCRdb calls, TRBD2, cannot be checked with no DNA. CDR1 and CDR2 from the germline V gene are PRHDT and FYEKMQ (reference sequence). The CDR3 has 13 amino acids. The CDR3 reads CASSFWGGNEQFF. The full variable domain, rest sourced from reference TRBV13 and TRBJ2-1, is AAGVIQSPRHLIKEKRETATLKCYPIPRHDTVYWYQQGPGQDPQFLISFYEKMQSDKGSIPDRFSAQQFSDYHSELNMSSLELGDSALYFCASSFWGGNEQFFGPGTRLTVL.

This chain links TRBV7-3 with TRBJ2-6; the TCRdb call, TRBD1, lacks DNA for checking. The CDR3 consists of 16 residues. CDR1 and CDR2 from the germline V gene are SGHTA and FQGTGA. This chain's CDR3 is CASSLGGVSGANVLTF.

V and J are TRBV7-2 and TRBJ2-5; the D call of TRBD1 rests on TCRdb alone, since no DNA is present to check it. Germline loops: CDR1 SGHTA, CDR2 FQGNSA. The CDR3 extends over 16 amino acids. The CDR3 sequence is CASSLVNRGIAGTQYF.

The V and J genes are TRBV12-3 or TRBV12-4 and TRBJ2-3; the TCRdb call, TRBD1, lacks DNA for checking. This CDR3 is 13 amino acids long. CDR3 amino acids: CASSRDRADTQYF.

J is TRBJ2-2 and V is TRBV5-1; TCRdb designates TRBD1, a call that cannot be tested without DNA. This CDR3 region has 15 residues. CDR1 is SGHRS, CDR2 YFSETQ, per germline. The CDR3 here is CASKLSSGATGELFF.

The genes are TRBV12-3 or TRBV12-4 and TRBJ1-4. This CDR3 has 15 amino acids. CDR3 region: CASSLGGIRKEKLFF.

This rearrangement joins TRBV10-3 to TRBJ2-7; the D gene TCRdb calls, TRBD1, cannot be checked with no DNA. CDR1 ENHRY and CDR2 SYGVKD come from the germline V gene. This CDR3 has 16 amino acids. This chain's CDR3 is CAIRENRAGAIHEQYF.

CDR3: CASSPRGGAPSSMNTEAFF. J is TRBJ1-1 and V is TRBV12-3 or TRBV12-4; TCRdb proposes TRBD1, but this gene call is untestable without DNA. CDR3 size: 19 residues.

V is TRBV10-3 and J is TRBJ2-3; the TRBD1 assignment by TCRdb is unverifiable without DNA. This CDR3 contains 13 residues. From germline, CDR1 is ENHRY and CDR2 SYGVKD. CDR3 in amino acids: CAIRDQSTDTQYF.

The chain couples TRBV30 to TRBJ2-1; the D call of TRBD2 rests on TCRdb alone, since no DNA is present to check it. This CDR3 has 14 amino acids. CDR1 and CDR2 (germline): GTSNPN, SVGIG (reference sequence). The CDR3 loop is CARGLAGVDNEQFF.

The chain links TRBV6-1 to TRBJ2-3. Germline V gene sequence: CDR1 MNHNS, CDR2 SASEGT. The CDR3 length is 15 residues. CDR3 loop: CASSGYSPSTDTQYF.

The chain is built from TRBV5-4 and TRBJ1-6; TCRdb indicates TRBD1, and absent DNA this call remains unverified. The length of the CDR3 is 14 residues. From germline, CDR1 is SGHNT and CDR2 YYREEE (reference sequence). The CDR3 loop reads CASSTDSYNSPLHF.